Shown below are 28 T cell receptor beta chains from a single sample sequenced in a study of blood T cell dynamics during melanoma immunotherapy. The time point is: pre-treatment baseline. Produced via immunoSEQ multiplex PCR; TCRdb's table is partial and in-frame only. Of more than 15,000 clones in the sample, approximately 83% were seen once. Sample: blood, taken from a patient treated with checkpoint blockade. The receptors originated from a human donor with melanoma.

V is TRBV7-2 and J is TRBJ1-3; D is unclear. The CDR3 loop spans 15 amino acids. V was pared by 8 bases and J by 0 bases, with 14 bases between. CDR1 is SGHTA, CDR2 FQGNSA, per germline. The CDR3 DNA reads as TGTGCCAGCGGATTCCGACGGGCCTCTGGAAACACCATATATTTT. Translated: CASGFRRASGNTIYF. Full variable domain (remainder filled in from reference TRBV7-2 and TRBJ1-3): GAGVSQSPSNKVTEKGKDVELRCDPISGHTALYWYRQSLGQGLEFLIYFQGNSAPDKSGLPSDRFSAERTGGSVSTLTIQRTQQEDSAVYLCASGFRRASGNTIYFGEGSWLTVV.

The chain is built from TRBV5-4 and TRBJ1-1, with D possibly being TRBD1 (5 bases). Germline CDR1 SGHNT, CDR2 YYREEE (reference sequence). The CDR3 consists of 16 residues. V was pared by 0 bases and J by 3 bases, with 15 bases between. The CDR3 loop is CASSLAGAGWDTEAFF. The CDR3 nucleotides are TGTGCCAGCAGCTTGGCCGGGGCAGGGTGGGACACTGAAGCTTTCTTT.

A few counts support this clone. The rearrangement links TRBV30 to TRBJ1-3; D uncertain. There are 15 residues in the CDR3. V was trimmed by 2 bases and J by 0 bases, leaving 11 bases between them. Per germline, CDR1 GTSNPN and CDR2 SVGIG (reference sequence). The CDR3 nucleotides read TGTGCCTGGAGTAGAGATTCGGGCTCTGGAAACACCATATATTTT. Translation: CAWSRDSGSGNTIYF.

The V and J genes are TRBV28 and TRBJ1-4; D ambiguous. Looked up from germline, CDR1 is MDHEN and CDR2 is SYDVKM. The CDR3 is 14 residues long. The germline V and J ends were trimmed by 5 bases and 3 bases, with 10 bases remaining between them. The CDR3 coding sequence is TGTGCCAGCAGTCCACTGCGGCCTAATGAAAAACTGTTTTTT. The encoded protein is CASSPLRPNEKLFF.

This clone showed up just once. The V call is TRBV6-1, the J call TRBJ2-1; the match to TRBD2 covers 7 bases. J was trimmed by 0 bases and V by 6 bases; bases with no gene match: 5. The CDR3 has 15 amino acids. CDR1 is MNHNS, CDR2 SASEGT, per germline. The CDR3 nucleotides read TGTGCCAGCAGGGACGGGAGGAGCTCCTACAATGAGCAGTTCTTC. Translation: CASRDGRSSYNEQFF.

This sequence joins TRBV29-1 and TRBJ1-2, with D maybe TRBD1 (5 bases). V lost 7 bases, J lost 6 bases, and 12 bases lay in between. The CDR3 sequence is 11 residues long. The germline gives CDR1 SQVTM, CDR2 ANQGSEA. DNA of the CDR3: TGCAGCGCCCGAGGGGCAGATGGCTACACCTTC. Translating gives CSARGADGYTF.

The chain uses TRBV9 and TRBJ2-7; D ambiguous. Germline-derived CDR1 and CDR2 are SGDLS and YYNGEE. Trimming removed 0 bases from V and 1 base from J, with 8 bases in between. CDR3 length equals 14 residues. The CDR3 nucleotides read TGTGCCAGCAGCGTAGATCCCTATTCCTACGAGCAGTACTTC. Amino acid sequence: CASSVDPYSYEQYF. The whole variable domain, filled in from reference TRBV9 and TRBJ2-7, reads DSGVTQTPKHLITATGQRVTLRCSPRSGDLSVYWYQQSLDQGLQFLIQYYNGEERAKGNILERFSAQQFPDLHSELNLSSLELGDSALYFCASSVDPYSYEQYFGPGTRLTVT.

The V call is TRBV7-2, the J call TRBJ2-5; 7 positions agree with TRBD1. Judging by the DNA end, TRBJ2-7 fits better; the J call may be wrong. This CDR3 contains 15 residues. The germline CDR1 and CDR2 sequences are SGHTA and FQGNSA. CDR3 bases: TGTGCCAGCAGCCCCCAGGGACAGTCAGGCGCCGAGCAGTACTTC. Amino acids: CASSPQGQSGAEQYF.

Only one count was recorded for this clone. The chain links TRBV5-1 to TRBJ2-5, with D perhaps TRBD2 (6 bases). There are 16 residues in the CDR3. Germline V CDR1 and CDR2: SGHRS, YFSETQ. V lost 0 bases to trimming and J lost 4 bases, with 16 bases between them. For the CDR3, the DNA is TGCGCCAGCAGCTTGGACGTAAGCGGGTTCGCAGAGACCCAGTACTTC. It codes for CASSLDVSGFAETQYF.

J is TRBJ1-1 and V is TRBV2, with unresolved D. CDR1 and CDR2 (germline): SNHLY, FYNNEI. Trimming took 8 bases from V and 3 from J, leaving 10 bases between them. This CDR3 is 12 amino acids long. CDR3 bases: TGTGCCAGCGCTTTCTGGGACACTGAAGCTTTCTTT. Translated: CASAFWDTEAFF.

This clone was counted only a few times. The chain employs TRBV9 and TRBJ2-2; no clear D gene. The germline gives CDR1 SGDLS, CDR2 YYNGEE. V was clipped by 0 bases and J by 6 bases, with 6 bases between them. The CDR3 is 13 amino acids. The CDR3: CASSVETAGELFF. DNA of the CDR3: TGTGCCAGCAGCGTAGAAACCGCCGGGGAGCTGTTTTTT.

The chain employs TRBV7-8 and TRBJ1-2, with 10 nucleotides matching TRBD1. V was pared by 10 bases and J by 6 bases, with 5 bases of the junction left unmatched. Germline loops: CDR1 SGHVS, CDR2 FQNEAQ. The CDR3 has 12 residues. CDR3 nucleotides: TGTGCCACCACGGACAGGGGGAATGGCTACACCTTC. Protein sequence: CATTDRGNGYTF.

The V gene is TRBV5-1, the J gene TRBJ2-5; TRBD2 aligns across 10 bases. Per the germline V gene, CDR1 is SGHRS and CDR2 is YFSETQ. J lost 1 base, V lost 4 bases, and 4 bases had no gene match. The CDR3 is 15 residues long. CDR3 bases: TGCGCCAGCAGCCGTTGGACTAGCGGCCAAGAGACCCAGTACTTC. Translation gives CASSRWTSGQETQYF.

The genes are TRBV28 and TRBJ2-6; 9 positions match TRBD1. The CDR3 is 17 residues long. Germline assignment: CDR1 MDHEN and CDR2 SYDVKM. J gave up 1 base and V 0 bases, and 1 base lay outside the gene matches. The CDR3 reads CASSLWGQGSGANVLTF. CDR3 sequence (DNA): TGTGCCAGCAGTTTATGGGGACAGGGATCTGGGGCCAACGTCCTGACTTTC.

This clone was seen more than once but under ten times. The chain joins TRBV18 to TRBJ1-2; D call uncertain. The CDR3 has 14 amino acids. The germline V and J ends were trimmed by 0 bases and 8 bases, with 13 bases remaining between them. Germline-derived CDR1 and CDR2 are KGHSH and LQKENI. CDR3: CASSPPPGQAGYTF. The CDR3 nucleotides read TGTGCCAGCTCACCACCGCCGGGCCAGGCGGGCTACACCTTC.

V and J are TRBV5-1 and TRBJ2-5; D perhaps matches TRBD2 (5 bases). The V gene lost 0 bases and the J gene lost 2 bases, with 11 bases spanning the gap. The V gene's germline CDR1 is SGHRS and CDR2 YFSETQ. The CDR3 loop spans 15 amino acids. In DNA, the CDR3 is TGCGCCAGCAGCTTGGGCGGGCAGCAACAAGAGACCCAGTACTTC. Translated, it gives CASSLGGQQQETQYF.

V gene TRBV9 combines with J gene TRBJ1-3; D uncertain. The CDR3 totals 17 residues. Trimming took 0 bases from V and 0 from J, leaving 13 bases between them. Germline V gene lookup returns CDR1 SGDLS and CDR2 YYNGEE. CDR3 nucleotide sequence: TGTGCCAGCAGCGTAGCCCCGGTCAGCACCTCTGGAAACACCATATATTTT. Translating gives CASSVAPVSTSGNTIYF.

This chain links TRBV25-1 with TRBJ2-1, with 10 bases matching TRBD2. The CDR3 loop spans 15 amino acids. The germline V gene has CDR1 MGHDK and CDR2 SYGVNS. V lost 4 bases and J lost 2; bases outside the gene matches: 2. In nucleotides, the CDR3 is TGTGCCAGCAGTGCAGCGGGAGGGCCCTACAATGAGCAGTTCTTC. Translating it yields CASSAAGGPYNEQFF.

This chain uses TRBV30 with TRBJ2-3; the D call may be TRBD1 or TRBD2 (5 bases each). The ends were cut back, 0 bases at V and 0 bases at J, with 7 bases in the middle. Germline V gives CDR1 GTSNPN, CDR2 SVGIG (reference sequence). This CDR3 is built from 14 residues. This CDR3 reads CAWSVWGSTDTQYF. In DNA, the CDR3 is TGTGCCTGGAGTGTATGGGGGAGCACAGATACGCAGTATTTT.

The gene calls are TRBV7-8 and TRBJ2-3; D may be TRBD1 or TRBD2 (5 bases each). The CDR3 length is 14 residues. Per the germline V gene, CDR1 is SGHVS and CDR2 is FQNEAQ. V was trimmed by 7 bases and J by 0 bases, leaving 11 bases between them. The CDR3 DNA sequence: TGTGCCAGCACCCTGGGGACGAGCACAGATACGCAGTATTTT. Encoded protein: CASTLGTSTDTQYF.

CDR3 loop: CSAIIFDEQFF. CDR3 nucleotides: TGCAGTGCTATAATATTCGATGAGCAGTTCTTC. The rearrangement uses TRBV20-1 and TRBJ2-1; no reliable D call. Germline-derived CDR1 and CDR2 are DFQATT and SNEGSKA (reference sequence). The V gene lost 4 bases and the J gene lost 8 bases, with 9 bases spanning the gap. CDR3 size: 11 residues.

The chain joins TRBV7-2 to TRBJ2-1, with 13 bases lining up with TRBD2. This CDR3 spans 16 amino acids. CDR1 and CDR2 from the germline V gene are SGHTA and FQGNSA. Trimming cost V 2 bases and J 7 bases; bases outside gene matches: 5. CDR3 in amino acids: CASSLFGLAGVNEQFF. The CDR3 DNA reads as TGTGCCAGCAGCTTATTCGGACTAGCGGGAGTTAATGAGCAGTTCTTC.

The gene calls are TRBV29-1 and TRBJ2-5, with D possibly TRBD2 on 5 matching bases. This CDR3 comprises 13 residues. Trimming pared 8 bases from V and 4 bases from J, leaving 17 bases between. Per the germline V gene, CDR1 is SQVTM and CDR2 is ANQGSEA. The CDR3 DNA follows: TGCAGCTCGCCAGGACTTTCCAGAGAGACCCAGTACTTC. It specifies CSSPGLSRETQYF.

This clone is medium-sized by share. This sequence joins TRBV7-9 and TRBJ1-5, with unresolved D. This CDR3 has 14 residues. The germline V and J ends were trimmed by 6 bases and 7 bases, with 16 bases remaining between them. The germline CDR1 and CDR2 sequences are SEHNR and FQNEAQ (reference sequence). CDR3 sequence reads: CASSSVGPGQPQHF. The CDR3 DNA follows: TGTGCCAGCAGTTCAGTAGGGCCTGGGCAGCCCCAGCATTTT.

The genes are TRBV2 and TRBJ1-1, with D possibly TRBD1 on 5 matching bases. This CDR3 is 14 amino acids long. Trimming took 3 bases from V and 1 from J, leaving 9 bases between them. The germline gives CDR1 SNHLY, CDR2 FYNNEI. CDR3 bases: TGTGCCAGCAGTGACCAGACAGCGAACACTGAAGCTTTCTTT. Translated, it gives CASSDQTANTEAFF.

The chain has TRBV7-9 and TRBJ1-1, with 9 positions matching TRBD1. The germline V gene encodes CDR1 SEHNR and CDR2 FQNEAQ (reference sequence). J gave up 3 bases and V 5 bases, and 7 bases lay outside the gene matches. The CDR3 length is 15 residues. The CDR3 sequence: CASSRRDRGDTEAFF. CDR3 nucleotide sequence: TGTGCCAGCAGCAGAAGAGACAGGGGGGACACTGAAGCTTTCTTT.

The V and J genes are TRBV7-6 and TRBJ2-5; no firm D call. V was shortened by 5 bases and J by 2 bases, with 12 bases between the two germline ends. The CDR3 extends over 14 amino acids. The germline V gene has CDR1 SGHVS and CDR2 FNYEAQ. Here the CDR3 DNA reads TGTGCCAGCAGCCCCCTGGCTAGGCAAGAGACCCAGTACTTC. Translated: CASSPLARQETQYF.

This chain uses TRBV11-3 with TRBJ1-1; 7 bases fit TRBD1. The V segment lost 0 bases and the J segment 4 bases; nucleotides outside the gene matches: 5. This CDR3 region has 15 residues. The V gene's germline CDR1 is SGHNT and CDR2 YENEEA. CDR3: CASSLDPGGFTEAFF. In DNA, the CDR3 is TGTGCCAGCAGCTTAGATCCAGGGGGGTTCACTGAAGCTTTCTTT.